The TCR beta chain under discussion was sequenced for a study of PD-1 blockade in classical Hodgkin lymphoma. The overall study: Patients were dosed intravenously with nivolumab at 3 mg/kg every 2 weeks.

Germline CDR1 reads SGHRS; CDR2 reads YFSETQ. This CDR3 is built from 16 residues. The V gene end was trimmed by 2 bases and the J gene end by 5 bases; junction bases not matched to a gene: 8. Findings and limits, study-wide: It was reported that newly diagnosed patients had less baseline TCR diversity than healthy donors.

TCRdb's copy holds only in-frame clones and misses some; the assay was immunoSEQ multiplex PCR. Counted here are about 39,000 clones, roughly two thirds occurring once; the ten biggest clones make up 12% to 15%. All the patients suffered relapse after autologous stem cell transplantation, and brentuximab vedotin exposure differed. As to this clone: Its antigen is not identified.

The receptor was derived from a human donor with classical Hodgkin lymphoma. The specimen comprised peripheral blood mononuclear cells (PBMCs), sampled before the second cycle of nivolumab. The chain combines TRBV5-1 with TRBJ2-5; 11 positions agree with TRBD2. DNA of the CDR3: TGCGCCAGCAGCTTCTCCACTAGCGGGGGAGGTGAGACCCAGTACTTC. Translated, it gives CASSFSTSGGGETQYF.